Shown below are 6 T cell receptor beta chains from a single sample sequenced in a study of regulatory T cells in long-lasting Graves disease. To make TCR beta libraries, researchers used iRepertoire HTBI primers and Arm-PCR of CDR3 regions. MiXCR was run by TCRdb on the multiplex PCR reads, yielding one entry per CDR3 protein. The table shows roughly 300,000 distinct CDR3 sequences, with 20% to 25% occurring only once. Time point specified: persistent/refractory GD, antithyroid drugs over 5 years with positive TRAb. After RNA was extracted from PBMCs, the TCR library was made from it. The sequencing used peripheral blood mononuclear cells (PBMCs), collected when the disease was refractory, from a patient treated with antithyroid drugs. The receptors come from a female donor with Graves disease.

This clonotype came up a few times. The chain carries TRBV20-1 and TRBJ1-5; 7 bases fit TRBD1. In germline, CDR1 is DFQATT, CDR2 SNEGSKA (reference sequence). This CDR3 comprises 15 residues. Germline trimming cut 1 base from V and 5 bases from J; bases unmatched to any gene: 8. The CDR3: CSARGRQGTDQPQHF. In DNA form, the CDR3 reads TGCAGTGCTAGAGGGAGACAGGGTACCGATCAGCCCCAGCATTTT.

CDR3 nucleotide sequence: TGTGCCAGTAGTATGAGTATCGCGAACACCGGGGAGCTGTTTTTT. Residues: CASSMSIANTGELFF. The chain carries TRBV19 and TRBJ2-2; D call uncertain. This CDR3 spans 15 amino acids. V was shortened by 3 bases and J by 0 bases, with 8 bases between the two germline ends. Germline CDR1 and CDR2: LNHDA and SQIVND (reference sequence).

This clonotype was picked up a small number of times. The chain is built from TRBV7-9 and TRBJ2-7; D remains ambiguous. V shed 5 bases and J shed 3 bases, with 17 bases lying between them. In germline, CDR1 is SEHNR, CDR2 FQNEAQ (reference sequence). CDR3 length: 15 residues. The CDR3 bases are TGTGCCAGCAGCCCCCCGGGCGGAGCCGACTACGAGCAGTACTTC. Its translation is CASSPPGGADYEQYF. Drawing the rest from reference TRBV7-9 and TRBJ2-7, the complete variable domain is DTGVSQNPRHKITKRGQNVTFRCDPISEHNRLYWYRQTLGQGPEFLTYFQNEAQLEKSRLLSDRFSAERPKGSFSTLEIQRTEQGDSAMYLCASSPPGGADYEQYFGPGTRLTVT.

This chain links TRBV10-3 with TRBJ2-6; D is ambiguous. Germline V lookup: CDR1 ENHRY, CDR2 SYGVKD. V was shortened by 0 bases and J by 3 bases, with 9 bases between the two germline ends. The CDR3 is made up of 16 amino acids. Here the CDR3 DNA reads TGTGCCATCAGTGAGTCAAAAGGTGGTGGGGCCAACGTCCTGACTTTC. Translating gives CAISESKGGGANVLTF.

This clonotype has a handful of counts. CDR3 DNA sequence: TGCGCCAGCAGAGACACAGGGGGCTCCGATGAAAAACTGTTTTTT. Translated: CASRDTGGSDEKLFF. The chain carries TRBV10-2 and TRBJ1-4, with 9 positions matching TRBD1. The CDR3 extends over 15 amino acids. V lost 6 bases and J lost 6; bases outside the gene matches: 8. Germline V lookup: CDR1 WSHSY, CDR2 SAAADI.

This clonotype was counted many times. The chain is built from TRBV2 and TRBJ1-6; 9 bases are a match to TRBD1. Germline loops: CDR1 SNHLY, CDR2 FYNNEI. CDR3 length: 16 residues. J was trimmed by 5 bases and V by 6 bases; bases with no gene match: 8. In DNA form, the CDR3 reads TGTGCCAGCAGGGACAGGGGATCCCCGAATAATTCACCCCTCCACTTT. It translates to CASRDRGSPNNSPLHF. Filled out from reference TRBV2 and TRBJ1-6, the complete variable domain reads EPEVTQTPSHQVTQMGQEVILRCVPISNHLYFYWYRQILGQKVEFLVSFYNNEISEKSEIFDDQFSVERPDGSNFTLKIRSTKLEDSAMYFCASRDRGSPNNSPLHFGNGTRLTVT.